The rows below give T cell receptor beta chains drawn from one sample of a study of blood T cell repertoires in COVID-19. Data came from immunoSEQ multiplex PCR; TCRdb stores just in-frame clones and leaves some out. In the table there are approximately 15,000 clones, 80% to 85% of which are singletons. Sequencing was performed on peripheral blood. These receptors all come from a human donor in a cohort sampled during active COVID-19. Both conserved end residues are part of each CDR3. Fields, in order: V gene, J gene, clone size, D gene, CDR3 DNA, CDR3 protein. The D gene is left open where the match is weak. Part of the rows lack a size; the others show once, few, many or a class for expanded clones.

v_call: TRBV11-2; j_call: TRBJ1-1; clone_size: .; d_call: .; cdr3_nt: TGTGCCAGCAGCTTCGGCGGGGGGCGCGGAGCTTTCTTT; cdr3_aa: CASSFGGGRGAFF
v_call: TRBV5-5; j_call: TRBJ2-5; clone_size: .; d_call: TRBD2; cdr3_nt: TGTGCCAGCAGCTCATTCCTAGCGGGATTGGGTGAGACCCAGTACTTC; cdr3_aa: CASSSFLAGLGETQYF
v_call: TRBV7-2; j_call: TRBJ2-7; clone_size: large; d_call: .; cdr3_nt: TGTGCCAGCGGGAGGAATACATACGAGCAGTACTTC; cdr3_aa: CASGRNTYEQYF
v_call: TRBV2; j_call: TRBJ2-5; clone_size: .; d_call: TRBD1; cdr3_nt: TGTGCCAGCAACGGACAGGGGGCAGGGACCCAGTACTTC; cdr3_aa: CASNGQGAGTQYF
v_call: TRBV5-6; j_call: TRBJ2-3; clone_size: .; d_call: .; cdr3_nt: TGTGCCAGCAGCCTCGCGGGCCATATGGGTCGTACGACAGATACGCAGTATTTT; cdr3_aa: CASSLAGHMGRTTDTQYF
v_call: TRBV11-2; j_call: TRBJ1-1; clone_size: .; d_call: .; cdr3_nt: TGTGCCAGCAGCTACATACTGACAATATCGAACACTGAAGCTTTCTTT; cdr3_aa: CASSYILTISNTEAFF
v_call: TRBV18; j_call: TRBJ2-1; clone_size: .; d_call: .; cdr3_nt: TGTGCCAGCTCACCACAACCAGGGTACAATGAGCAGTTCTTC; cdr3_aa: CASSPQPGYNEQFF
v_call: TRBV6-5; j_call: TRBJ2-1; clone_size: .; d_call: TRBD1; cdr3_nt: TGTGCCAGCAGATACAGACAGGGCTCCTACAATGAGCAGTTCTTC; cdr3_aa: CASRYRQGSYNEQFF
v_call: TRBV5-5; j_call: TRBJ1-5; clone_size: .; d_call: TRBD1; cdr3_nt: TGTGCCAGCAGCTTGGGTGGCAGGGGGCTCTATCAGCCCCAGCATTTT; cdr3_aa: CASSLGGRGLYQPQHF
v_call: TRBV9; j_call: TRBJ1-6; clone_size: few; d_call: .; cdr3_nt: TGTGCCAGCAGCCCCGGTGCAGGGGATATACGAAATTCACCCCTCCACTTT; cdr3_aa: CASSPGAGDIRNSPLHF
v_call: TRBV3-1/TRBV3-2; j_call: TRBJ2-7; clone_size: .; d_call: .; cdr3_nt: TGTGCCAGCAGCCAATGGACTTCCTCCTACGAGCAGTACTTC; cdr3_aa: CASSQWTSSYEQYF
v_call: TRBV19; j_call: TRBJ1-5; clone_size: .; d_call: .; cdr3_nt: TGTGCCAGTAGTATAAACCCTATGTACAATCAGCCCCAGCATTTT; cdr3_aa: CASSINPMYNQPQHF
v_call: TRBV11-3; j_call: TRBJ2-3; clone_size: .; d_call: .; cdr3_nt: TGTGCCAGCAGCTTAGATCCCACAAGGGGAGATACGCAGTATTTT; cdr3_aa: CASSLDPTRGDTQYF
v_call: TRBV6-2/TRBV6-3; j_call: TRBJ1-5; clone_size: .; d_call: TRBD1; cdr3_nt: TGTGCCAGCAGCTCGCGGGACAGGGGTTACCAGCCCCAGCATTTT; cdr3_aa: CASSSRDRGYQPQHF
v_call: TRBV6-5; j_call: TRBJ2-3; clone_size: .; d_call: .; cdr3_nt: TGTGCCAGCAGTTCCCACCGGGACAAGGGCACAGATACGCAGTATTTT; cdr3_aa: CASSSHRDKGTDTQYF
v_call: TRBV2; j_call: TRBJ1-4; clone_size: .; d_call: TRBD1; cdr3_nt: TGTGCCAGCAGTGGACAGGGGGTAGCTGAAAAACTGTTTTTT; cdr3_aa: CASSGQGVAEKLFF
v_call: TRBV7-3; j_call: TRBJ1-1; clone_size: .; d_call: TRBD1; cdr3_nt: TGTGCCAGCAGCCCAGGACAGGGCCGGAGGACTGAAGCTTTCTTT; cdr3_aa: CASSPGQGRRTEAFF
v_call: TRBV7-2; j_call: TRBJ2-1; clone_size: .; d_call: TRBD1; cdr3_nt: TGTGCCAGCAGCTTAGCGGGACAGGGGGCGTCAGAACAGTTCTTC; cdr3_aa: CASSLAGQGASEQFF
v_call: TRBV5-6; j_call: TRBJ2-2; clone_size: .; d_call: .; cdr3_nt: TGTGCCAGCAGTTACAGTTCCGCCCCCGCCGGGGAGCTGTTTTTT; cdr3_aa: CASSYSSAPAGELFF
v_call: TRBV5-4; j_call: TRBJ2-7; clone_size: .; d_call: .; cdr3_nt: TGTGCCAGCAGCTTGTTCGGGAGCTACGAGCAGTACTTC; cdr3_aa: CASSLFGSYEQYF
v_call: TRBV3-1/TRBV3-2; j_call: TRBJ2-6; clone_size: .; d_call: TRBD1; cdr3_nt: TGTGCCAGCAGCCAAGATCACGGGGACAGGGCCCACTCTGGGGCCAACGTCCTGACTTTC; cdr3_aa: CASSQDHGDRAHSGANVLTF
v_call: TRBV30; j_call: TRBJ1-3; clone_size: .; d_call: TRBD1; cdr3_nt: TGTGCCTGGAAGAGACTTAAGGGGGCAAACACCATATATTTT; cdr3_aa: CAWKRLKGANTIYF
v_call: TRBV4-3; j_call: TRBJ2-3; clone_size: .; d_call: .; cdr3_nt: TGCGCCAGCAGCCAAGATAAAACTGCCTGGGATACGCAGTATTTT; cdr3_aa: CASSQDKTAWDTQYF
v_call: TRBV5-1; j_call: TRBJ1-5; clone_size: .; d_call: .; cdr3_nt: TGCGCCAGCAGCTTGTATGGGGGGGATCAGCCCCAGCATTTT; cdr3_aa: CASSLYGGDQPQHF
v_call: TRBV7-2; j_call: TRBJ2-7; clone_size: .; d_call: .; cdr3_nt: TGTGCCAGCAGCTTAGTTGCCAGGGACGAGCAGTACTTC; cdr3_aa: CASSLVARDEQYF
v_call: TRBV7-2; j_call: TRBJ1-2; clone_size: .; d_call: .; cdr3_nt: TGTGCCAGCAGCCGGCAACAGGGAGGGGATGGCTACACCTTC; cdr3_aa: CASSRQQGGDGYTF
v_call: TRBV5-1; j_call: TRBJ2-5; clone_size: .; d_call: TRBD2; cdr3_nt: TGCGCCAGCAGCCCCAGACTAGCGGATTTCCAAGAGACCCAGTACTTC; cdr3_aa: CASSPRLADFQETQYF
v_call: TRBV7-9; j_call: TRBJ2-3; clone_size: .; d_call: TRBD2; cdr3_nt: TGTGCCAGCAGCATACTAGCGGGAGGGCCTTCAGATACGCAGTATTTT; cdr3_aa: CASSILAGGPSDTQYF
v_call: TRBV7-9; j_call: TRBJ2-7; clone_size: .; d_call: .; cdr3_nt: TGTGCCAGCAGCTTAGATGGGGCCGGGTACGAGCAGTACTTC; cdr3_aa: CASSLDGAGYEQYF
v_call: TRBV19; j_call: TRBJ2-1; clone_size: once; d_call: .; cdr3_nt: TGTGCCAGTAGTATAGAAACTAGCAGGTACAATGAGCAGTTCTTC; cdr3_aa: CASSIETSRYNEQFF
v_call: TRBV7-3; j_call: TRBJ2-2; clone_size: .; d_call: TRBD2; cdr3_nt: TGTGCCAGCAGCTTAAGACTAGCGGGAGGGCCCGGGGAGCTGTTTTTT; cdr3_aa: CASSLRLAGGPGELFF
v_call: TRBV19; j_call: TRBJ2-2; clone_size: few; d_call: TRBD2; cdr3_nt: TGTGCCAGTAGCCAGTTAGGGGTTAGCGGGAGGACCACCGGGGAGCTGTTTTTT; cdr3_aa: CASSQLGVSGRTTGELFF
v_call: TRBV7-2; j_call: TRBJ2-1; clone_size: .; d_call: .; cdr3_nt: TGTGCCAGCAGTTCCTTGGTGGGGGCTTTTAATGAGCAGTTCTTC; cdr3_aa: CASSSLVGAFNEQFF
v_call: TRBV7-7; j_call: TRBJ2-1; clone_size: medium-sized; d_call: .; cdr3_nt: TGTGCTAGCAGCTTATATCTAGGGGGACTACAGGGTGAGCAGTTCTTC; cdr3_aa: CASSLYLGGLQGEQFF
v_call: TRBV4-3; j_call: TRBJ2-1; clone_size: .; d_call: .; cdr3_nt: TGCGCCAGCAGCCAAGATTTTAGCTTTTACAATGAGCAGTTCTTC; cdr3_aa: CASSQDFSFYNEQFF
v_call: TRBV6-6; j_call: TRBJ2-5; clone_size: once; d_call: TRBD2; cdr3_nt: TGTGCCAGCAGCGAGCGGGAGGGCCGAGGGACCCAGTACTTC; cdr3_aa: CASSEREGRGTQYF
v_call: TRBV3-1/TRBV3-2; j_call: TRBJ1-2; clone_size: .; d_call: TRBD1; cdr3_nt: TGTGCCAGCAGCCCATCCGGGACAGGGAACTATGGCTACACCTTC; cdr3_aa: CASSPSGTGNYGYTF
v_call: TRBV19; j_call: TRBJ2-5; clone_size: .; d_call: TRBD2; cdr3_nt: TGTGCCAGTAGTATCAATCTTAGCGGGGGAAAGGAGACCCAGTACTTC; cdr3_aa: CASSINLSGGKETQYF
v_call: TRBV13; j_call: TRBJ1-5; clone_size: .; d_call: TRBD1; cdr3_nt: TGTGCCAGCAGCTTAGGAACAGGGGGCAATAGCAATCAGCCCCAGCATTTT; cdr3_aa: CASSLGTGGNSNQPQHF
v_call: TRBV2; j_call: TRBJ2-7; clone_size: .; d_call: .; cdr3_nt: TGTGCCAGCAGTGTAGCTACCTACGAGCAGTACTTC; cdr3_aa: CASSVATYEQYF
v_call: TRBV6-6; j_call: TRBJ1-5; clone_size: .; d_call: .; cdr3_nt: TGTGCCAGCAGGAGGGAACAGCCCCAGCATTTT; cdr3_aa: CASRREQPQHF
v_call: TRBV27; j_call: TRBJ2-3; clone_size: .; d_call: TRBD2; cdr3_nt: TGTGCCAGCTACCCTATATCAGCGGGAGCAGATACGCAGTATTTT; cdr3_aa: CASYPISAGADTQYF
v_call: TRBV15; j_call: TRBJ2-2; clone_size: .; d_call: .; cdr3_nt: TGTGCCACCAGCAGAGTATTTGGGGGGGCGGCCGGGGAGCTGTTTTTT; cdr3_aa: CATSRVFGGAAGELFF
v_call: TRBV6-2/TRBV6-3; j_call: TRBJ2-1; clone_size: .; d_call: .; cdr3_nt: TGTGCCAGCAGCCAAATCGAAAGACTAGTTGGTGAGCAGTTCTTC; cdr3_aa: CASSQIERLVGEQFF
v_call: TRBV6-5; j_call: TRBJ2-7; clone_size: few; d_call: .; cdr3_nt: TGTGCCAGCAGGAACAGGTTACCCCCTTACGAGCAGTACTTC; cdr3_aa: CASRNRLPPYEQYF
v_call: TRBV20-1; j_call: TRBJ2-3; clone_size: .; d_call: TRBD2; cdr3_nt: TGCAGTGCTAGTCCCAAACTAGCGGGGGGGCGGGATACGCAGTATTTT; cdr3_aa: CSASPKLAGGRDTQYF
v_call: TRBV7-9; j_call: TRBJ1-6; clone_size: .; d_call: TRBD1; cdr3_nt: TGTGCCAGCAGCTTACTGGACAGGTCTAATTCACCCCTCCACTTT; cdr3_aa: CASSLLDRSNSPLHF
v_call: TRBV11-2; j_call: TRBJ2-1; clone_size: .; d_call: TRBD1; cdr3_nt: TGTGCCAGCAGCATAAACAGGGGGACCTACAATGAGCAGTTCTTC; cdr3_aa: CASSINRGTYNEQFF
v_call: TRBV7-3; j_call: TRBJ2-1; clone_size: .; d_call: .; cdr3_nt: TGTGCCAGCGCGGGGCTGAACAATGAGCAGTTCTTC; cdr3_aa: CASAGLNNEQFF
v_call: TRBV18; j_call: TRBJ2-1; clone_size: .; d_call: TRBD1; cdr3_nt: TGTGCCAGCTCCCAGGGACAGGGGGCTTTAAATGAGCAGTTCTTC; cdr3_aa: CASSQGQGALNEQFF
v_call: TRBV7-2; j_call: TRBJ2-5; clone_size: .; d_call: TRBD2; cdr3_nt: TGTGCCAGCAGCTTACGGCTAGCGGAAGAGACCCAGTACTTC; cdr3_aa: CASSLRLAEETQYF
v_call: TRBV7-9; j_call: TRBJ1-1; clone_size: few; d_call: .; cdr3_nt: TGTGCCAGCAGCTTGCGCTCTGAAGCTTTCTTT; cdr3_aa: CASSLRSEAFF
v_call: TRBV6-6; j_call: TRBJ2-3; clone_size: medium-sized; d_call: TRBD2; cdr3_nt: TGTGCCAGCAGCACACCCCTAGCGGGAGGTTTTGATACGCAGTATTTT; cdr3_aa: CASSTPLAGGFDTQYF